Listed below are T cell receptor beta chains from one sample, sequenced in a study of blood T cells in healthy people across ages. TCRdb re-called the 5' RACE reads through MiXCR, storing one row per CDR3 protein. Of around 1,700,000 distinct CDR3 sequences listed, roughly 27% are singletons. The material sequenced was blood. These TCRs come from a woman in her twenties or thirties in good health. CDR3s include the opening cysteine and the closing phenylalanine or tryptophan. The order of the fields is J gene, D gene, clone size, V gene, CDR3 protein, CDR3 DNA. The D gene is left open where the match is weak. Size tells how often a clone was seen (once, few, many) or the class of an expanded clone, and some rows leave it out.

j_call: TRBJ2-1
d_call: NA
clone_size: few
v_call: TRBV2
cdr3_aa: CASRGTDTSSYNEQFF
cdr3_nt: TGTGCCAGCAGGGGAACGGACACAAGCTCCTACAATGAGCAGTTCTTC

j_call: TRBJ2-7
d_call: TRBD2
clone_size: many
v_call: TRBV9
cdr3_aa: CASSVGGLAAYYEQYF
cdr3_nt: TGTGCCAGCAGCGTAGGGGGACTAGCCGCTTACTACGAGCAGTACTTC

j_call: TRBJ2-1
d_call: NA
clone_size: few
v_call: TRBV20-1
cdr3_aa: CSARDPRDGNTYNEQFF
cdr3_nt: TGCAGTGCTAGAGATCCCCGGGACGGGAACACCTACAATGAGCAGTTCTTC

j_call: TRBJ1-4
d_call: NA
clone_size: many
v_call: TRBV5-1
cdr3_aa: CASSLGDTSTNEKLFF
cdr3_nt: TGCGCCAGCAGCCTGGGGGACACTTCAACTAATGAAAAACTGTTTTTT

j_call: TRBJ2-7
d_call: NA
clone_size: few
v_call: TRBV20-1
cdr3_aa: CSARRAGEQYF
cdr3_nt: TGCAGTGCTCGGAGGGCGGGGGAGCAGTACTTC

j_call: TRBJ2-3
d_call: NA
clone_size: many
v_call: TRBV27
cdr3_aa: CASRNPSTDTQYF
cdr3_nt: TGTGCCAGCAGGAATCCTAGCACAGATACTCAGTATTTT

j_call: TRBJ2-1
d_call: NA
clone_size: few
v_call: TRBV9
cdr3_aa: CASSARSKGDNEQFF
cdr3_nt: TGTGCCAGCAGCGCTAGGAGTAAGGGCGACAATGAGCAGTTCTTC

j_call: TRBJ2-2
d_call: TRBD1
clone_size: NA
v_call: TRBV6-6
cdr3_aa: CASSYRTGGNTGELFF
cdr3_nt: TGTGCCAGCAGTTACCGGACAGGGGGGAACACCGGGGAGCTGTTTTTT

j_call: TRBJ2-2
d_call: NA
clone_size: few
v_call: TRBV12-3/TRBV12-4
cdr3_aa: CASRPHPVAGELFF
cdr3_nt: TGTGCCAGCAGGCCACACCCCGTGGCCGGGGAGCTGTTTTTT

j_call: TRBJ2-7
d_call: TRBD2
clone_size: few
v_call: TRBV12-3/TRBV12-4
cdr3_aa: CASSEIAGVNEQYF
cdr3_nt: TGTGCCAGCAGTGAAATAGCGGGAGTGAATGAGCAGTACTTC

j_call: TRBJ2-5
d_call: TRBD2
clone_size: few
v_call: TRBV6-1
cdr3_aa: CASSEDAAGASRYF
cdr3_nt: TGTGCCAGCAGTGAAGACGCAGCGGGGGCCTCCCGGTACTTC

j_call: TRBJ1-2
d_call: NA
clone_size: few
v_call: TRBV7-2
cdr3_aa: CASSFRDPRISLGYTF
cdr3_nt: TGTGCCAGCAGCTTCCGGGACCCCAGGATATCTCTTGGCTACACCTTC

j_call: TRBJ2-1
d_call: NA
clone_size: few
v_call: TRBV3-1
cdr3_aa: CASSQVDWEQFF
cdr3_nt: TGTGCCAGCAGCCAAGTCGACTGGGAGCAGTTCTTC

j_call: TRBJ2-7
d_call: NA
clone_size: few
v_call: TRBV3-1
cdr3_aa: CASSHSVGFGYEQYF
cdr3_nt: TGTGCCAGCAGCCACTCTGTGGGGTTCGGCTACGAGCAGTACTTC

j_call: TRBJ1-2
d_call: NA
clone_size: few
v_call: TRBV18
cdr3_aa: CASSPSAPRGRTANYGCTF
cdr3_nt: TGTGCCAGCTCACCTTCAGCCCCCAGGGGCCGTACAGCTAACTATGGCTGCACCTTC

j_call: TRBJ2-3
d_call: NA
clone_size: NA
v_call: TRBV6-4
cdr3_aa: CASSDEAGPDTQYF
cdr3_nt: TGTGCCAGCAGTGACGAGGCAGGGCCAGATACGCAGTATTTT

j_call: TRBJ2-1
d_call: TRBD2
clone_size: many
v_call: TRBV5-4
cdr3_aa: CASAVGASGRNEQFF
cdr3_nt: TGTGCCAGCGCAGTTGGGGCTAGCGGCCGCAATGAGCAGTTCTTC

j_call: TRBJ2-3
d_call: NA
clone_size: NA
v_call: TRBV4-3
cdr3_aa: CASSQGSNPRDTQYF
cdr3_nt: TGCGCCAGCAGCCAAGGCAGTAATCCCAGAGATACGCAGTATTTT

j_call: TRBJ2-3
d_call: TRBD2
clone_size: few
v_call: TRBV20-1
cdr3_aa: CSAKSGGAQDTQYF
cdr3_nt: TGCAGTGCTAAAAGCGGGGGGGCCCAAGATACGCAGTATTTT

j_call: TRBJ2-7
d_call: NA
clone_size: NA
v_call: TRBV27
cdr3_aa: CASSLSAGGLPYEQYF
cdr3_nt: TGTGCCAGCAGTTTATCCGCGGGTGGACTTCCCTACGAGCAGTACTTC

j_call: TRBJ2-3
d_call: NA
clone_size: NA
v_call: TRBV2
cdr3_aa: CASSEGLRVPDTQYF
cdr3_nt: TGTGCCAGCAGCGAGGGACTGAGGGTCCCAGATACGCAGTATTTT

j_call: TRBJ1-5
d_call: NA
clone_size: few
v_call: TRBV5-1
cdr3_aa: CASSWDTNQPQHF
cdr3_nt: TGTGCCAGCAGCTGGGACACGAATCAGCCCCAGCATTTT

j_call: TRBJ1-2
d_call: TRBD1
clone_size: many
v_call: TRBV24-1
cdr3_aa: CATSDNRGHYGYTF
cdr3_nt: TGTGCCACCAGTGATAACAGGGGGCATTATGGCTACACCTTC

j_call: TRBJ2-7
d_call: TRBD2
clone_size: few
v_call: TRBV6-5
cdr3_aa: CASSYSRGGEREQYF
cdr3_nt: TGTGCCAGCAGTTACTCGAGGGGAGGGGAACGCGAGCAGTACTTC

j_call: TRBJ1-1
d_call: NA
clone_size: NA
v_call: TRBV6-5
cdr3_aa: CASSYVGSTVGAFF
cdr3_nt: TGTGCCAGCAGTTATGTTGGGTCGACGGTGGGAGCTTTCTTT

j_call: TRBJ1-1
d_call: NA
clone_size: NA
v_call: TRBV5-5
cdr3_aa: CASSSEGTSTEAFF
cdr3_nt: TGTGCCAGCAGCTCTGAGGGTACTAGCACTGAAGCTTTCTTT

j_call: TRBJ2-7
d_call: NA
clone_size: NA
v_call: TRBV3-1
cdr3_aa: CASSFGPPRSYEQYF
cdr3_nt: TGTGCCAGCAGCTTCGGGCCGCCACGATCCTACGAGCAGTACTTC

j_call: TRBJ2-1
d_call: TRBD1
clone_size: few
v_call: TRBV10-3
cdr3_aa: CAISSSWGQGDNEQFF
cdr3_nt: TGTGCCATCAGTTCCAGTTGGGGACAGGGCGACAATGAGCAGTTCTTC

j_call: TRBJ2-7
d_call: NA
clone_size: NA
v_call: TRBV7-8
cdr3_aa: CASSLLDTSSYEQYF
cdr3_nt: TGTGCCAGCAGCTTACTGGACACCTCCTCCTACGAGCAGTACTTC

j_call: TRBJ2-3
d_call: NA
clone_size: NA
v_call: TRBV11-2
cdr3_aa: CASSVGSPAGADTQYF
cdr3_nt: TGTGCCAGCAGCGTTGGGTCTCCAGCGGGCGCAGATACGCAGTATTTT

j_call: TRBJ1-2
d_call: NA
clone_size: NA
v_call: TRBV5-1
cdr3_aa: CASSLGREDYGYTF
cdr3_nt: TGCGCCAGCAGCTTGGGTAGGGAGGACTATGGCTACACCTTC

j_call: TRBJ2-3
d_call: TRBD2
clone_size: NA
v_call: TRBV7-2
cdr3_aa: CASSGLAATDTQYF
cdr3_nt: TGTGCCAGCAGCGGACTAGCGGCCACAGATACGCAGTATTTT

j_call: TRBJ2-1
d_call: TRBD2
clone_size: NA
v_call: TRBV7-2
cdr3_aa: CASSRSGGASYNEQFF
cdr3_nt: TGTGCCAGCAGCAGAAGCGGGGGGGCCTCCTACAATGAGCAGTTCTTC

j_call: TRBJ1-5
d_call: NA
clone_size: few
v_call: TRBV4-1
cdr3_aa: CASSQGGGRDQPQHF
cdr3_nt: TGCGCCAGCAGCCAAGGCGGGGGGCGCGATCAACCCCAGCATTTT

j_call: TRBJ2-4
d_call: NA
clone_size: NA
v_call: TRBV6-5
cdr3_aa: CASSSTKNIQYF
cdr3_nt: TGTGCCAGCAGTTCGACCAAAAACATTCAGTACTTC

j_call: TRBJ1-5
d_call: NA
clone_size: few
v_call: TRBV5-1
cdr3_aa: CASSLSFDQPQHF
cdr3_nt: TGCGCCAGCAGCTTGTCATTCGATCAGCCCCAGCATTTT

j_call: TRBJ1-6
d_call: NA
clone_size: many
v_call: TRBV6-5
cdr3_aa: CASSYSPPAEPPNSPLHF
cdr3_nt: TGTGCCAGCAGTTACTCGCCCCCAGCGGAACCCCCTAATTCACCCCTCCACTTT

j_call: TRBJ2-7
d_call: NA
clone_size: NA
v_call: TRBV27
cdr3_aa: CASSPLSFGLYEQYF
cdr3_nt: TGTGCCAGCAGTCCTCTCAGCTTTGGGCTGTACGAGCAGTACTTC

j_call: TRBJ2-3
d_call: TRBD2
clone_size: few
v_call: TRBV6-4
cdr3_aa: CASSETSGGRPDTQYF
cdr3_nt: TGTGCCAGCAGTGAGACGAGCGGGGGGCGGCCAGATACGCAGTATTTT

j_call: TRBJ2-7
d_call: NA
clone_size: NA
v_call: TRBV4-1
cdr3_aa: CASSHLNEQYF
cdr3_nt: TGCGCCAGCAGTCACCTCAACGAGCAGTACTTC

j_call: TRBJ1-4
d_call: TRBD1
clone_size: NA
v_call: TRBV5-1
cdr3_aa: CASSSQTGANEKLFF
cdr3_nt: TGCGCCAGCAGCTCACAGACAGGGGCTAATGAAAAACTGTTTTTT

j_call: TRBJ2-3
d_call: NA
clone_size: NA
v_call: TRBV6-5
cdr3_aa: CASSYTGTPVDTQYF
cdr3_nt: TGTGCCAGCAGTTACACCGGGACGCCGGTCGATACGCAGTATTTT

j_call: TRBJ2-3
d_call: TRBD2
clone_size: few
v_call: TRBV10-3
cdr3_aa: CAISESVISGGSKDTQYF
cdr3_nt: TGTGCCATCAGTGAGTCTGTTATTAGCGGGGGGTCAAAAGATACGCAGTATTTT

j_call: TRBJ2-5
d_call: NA
clone_size: few
v_call: TRBV6-2/TRBV6-3
cdr3_aa: CASSYRVLDERYF
cdr3_nt: TGTGCCAGCAGTTACAGGGTTTTGGACGAGCGGTACTTC